The present T cell receptor beta chain was sequenced within a study of tumor-infiltrating lymphocytes in oesophageal squamous cell carcinoma. TCRdb ran MiXCR on the reads and lists one entry per CDR3 protein. The repertoire holds some 10,000 distinct CDR3 sequences, about three fifths seen once, with approximately 54% in the top ten. The CDR3 extends over 14 amino acids. CDR1 is SEHNR and CDR2 is FQNEAQ in the germline V gene (reference sequence). V dropped 5 bases and J dropped 7 bases, with 16 bases sitting between them. V gene TRBV7-9 combines with J gene TRBJ2-3; D gene unclear. This clonotype was obtained from a female donor with esophageal squamous cell carcinoma. The sequenced sample consisted of blood. The CDR3 spells CASSPYIDANTQYF. The CDR3 coding sequence is TGTGCCAGCAGCCCTTATATCGACGCAAATACGCAGTATTTT.